This T cell receptor (beta chain) was identified during a study of T cells in localized non-small cell lung cancer. Sequencing used immunoSEQ multiplex PCR; TCRdb keeps in-frame clones, though not all of them. Of 40,000 to 55,000 clones in the sample, roughly 75% were seen once. About this clone: The antigen is not known.

Study-wide results and caveats: The study detected a median around 57 of the top 100 tumor clones in adjacent lung. Higher blood T cell density went with longer overall survival.

The CDR3 has 14 amino acids. The germline gives CDR1 LNHDA, CDR2 SQIVND (reference sequence). The V and J ends lost 3 bases and 5 bases, in that order; junction bases with no gene match: 6. The TCR originated in a woman aged 35-75 years with stage II lung adenocarcinoma. The genes are TRBV19 and TRBJ2-5; 7 bases agree with TRBD1. The source material was PBMCs, sampled before any cancer treatment. CDR3 DNA: TGTGCCAGTAGTATGGACAGGACCGGGGAGACCCAGTACTTC. Translated, it gives CASSMDRTGETQYF.